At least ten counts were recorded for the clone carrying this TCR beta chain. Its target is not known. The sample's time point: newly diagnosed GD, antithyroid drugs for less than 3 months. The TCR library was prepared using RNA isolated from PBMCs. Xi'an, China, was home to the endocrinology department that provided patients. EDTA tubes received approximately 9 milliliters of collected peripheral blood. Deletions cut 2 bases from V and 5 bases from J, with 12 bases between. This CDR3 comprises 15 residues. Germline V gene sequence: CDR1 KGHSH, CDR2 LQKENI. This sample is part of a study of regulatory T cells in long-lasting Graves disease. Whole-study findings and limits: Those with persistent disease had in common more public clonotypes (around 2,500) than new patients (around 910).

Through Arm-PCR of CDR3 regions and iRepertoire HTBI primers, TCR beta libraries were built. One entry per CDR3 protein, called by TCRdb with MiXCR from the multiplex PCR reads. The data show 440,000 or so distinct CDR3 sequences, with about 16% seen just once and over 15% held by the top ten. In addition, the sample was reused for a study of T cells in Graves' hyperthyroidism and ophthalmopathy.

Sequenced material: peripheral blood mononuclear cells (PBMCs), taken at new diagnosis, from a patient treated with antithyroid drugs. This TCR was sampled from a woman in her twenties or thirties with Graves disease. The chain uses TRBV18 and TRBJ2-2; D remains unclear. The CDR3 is CASSPIEAITGELFF. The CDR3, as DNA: TGTGCCAGCTCACCAATCGAAGCGATAACCGGGGAGCTGTTTTTT.